The 3 T cell receptor beta chains listed next were all sequenced from one sample in a study of T cell repertoires in cytomegalovirus infection. These TCRs' antigens remain unknown. TCRdb used MiXCR to reprocess the reads, holding one entry per CDR3 protein. The sample lists some 940,000 distinct CDR3 sequences; roughly 30% were seen once. The sample in question was cultured CD8+ T cells from PBMCs, obtained from culture after CMV antigen stimulation. Source of these receptors: a human donor in good health (CMV status not recorded). Some clones in this sample may be carry-over from other donors' samples.

The J gene is TRBJ2-1, the V gene TRBV7-2; 9 nucleotides align to TRBD1. CDR1 and CDR2 from the germline V gene are SGHTA and FQGNSA. V gave up 4 bases and J gave up 8 bases; unmatched junction bases: 6. The CDR3 spans 14 residues. CDR3 amino acids: CASSSGTGTHEQFF. The CDR3, as DNA: TGTGCCAGCAGCTCCGGGACAGGGACCCATGAGCAGTTCTTC. Full variable domain (missing parts from reference TRBV7-2 and TRBJ2-1): GAGVSQSPSNKVTEKGKDVELRCDPISGHTALYWYRQSLGQGLEFLIYFQGNSAPDKSGLPSDRFSAERTGGSVSTLTIQRTQQEDSAVYLCASSSGTGTHEQFFGPGTRLTVL.

This chain connects TRBV15 to TRBJ2-1, with TRBD2 matching over 10 bases. Germline V gene data show CDR1 as LNHNV and CDR2 as YYDKDF (reference sequence). Unmatched junction bases numbered 4, after V lost 1 base and J lost 7 bases. CDR3 size: 15 residues. The CDR3 nucleotides read TGTGCCACCAGCAGAGGGACTAGCGGCGGAAATGAGCAGTTCTTC. As protein: CATSRGTSGGNEQFF.

In its sample, this clonotype was seen many times. This rearrangement joins TRBV4-1 to TRBJ1-1; the D is unclear. Germline V gene lookup returns CDR1 MGHRA and CDR2 YSYEKL. V was shortened by 0 bases and J by 0 bases, with 5 bases between the two germline ends. The CDR3 covers 14 residues. Written as DNA, the CDR3 is TGCGCCAGCAGCCAAGAGCGTGTGAACACTGAAGCTTTCTTT. As protein: CASSQERVNTEAFF.